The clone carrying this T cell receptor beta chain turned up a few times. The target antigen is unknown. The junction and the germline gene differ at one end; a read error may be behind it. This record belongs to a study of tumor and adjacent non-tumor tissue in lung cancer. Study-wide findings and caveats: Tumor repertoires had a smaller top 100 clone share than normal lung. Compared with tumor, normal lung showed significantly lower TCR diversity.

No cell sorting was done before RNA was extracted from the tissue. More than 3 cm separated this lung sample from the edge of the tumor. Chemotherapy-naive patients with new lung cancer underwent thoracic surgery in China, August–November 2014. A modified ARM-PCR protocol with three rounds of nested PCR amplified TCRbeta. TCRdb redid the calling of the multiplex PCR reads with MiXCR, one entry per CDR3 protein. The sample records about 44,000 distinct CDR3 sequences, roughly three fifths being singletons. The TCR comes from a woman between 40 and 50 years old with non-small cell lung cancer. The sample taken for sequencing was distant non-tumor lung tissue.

CDR3 in DNA: TGTGCCAGCAGTCTCCCCGGGACTAGCGGATACGAGCAATACTTC. Its translation: CASSLPGTSGYEQYF. V is TRBV11-2 and J is TRBJ2-7; 11 bases are shared with TRBD2. Germline V gene lookup returns CDR1 SGHAT and CDR2 FQNNGV. This CDR3 spans 15 amino acids.